The clone carrying this T cell receptor (beta chain) came up a few times. Its cognate antigen is unknown. V gave up 4 bases and J gave up 7 bases; unmatched junction bases: 3. The CDR3 totals 14 residues. Germline V gene data show CDR1 as SEHNR and CDR2 as FQNEAQ (reference sequence). This sample stems from a study of beta chain features in type 1 diabetes. The study reverse transcribed the entire isolated RNA, so it sequenced expressed TCRB transcripts. Generated by immunoSEQ multiplex PCR, the TCRdb table keeps only in-frame clones and is missing some. The repertoire consists of 250,000 or so clones, with roughly 21% occurring once and the leading ten covering less than 0.035%. Overall study results and limits: All four CD4+ subsets from Type 1 diabetes patients carried moderately but significantly shorter TCRB CDR3s.

This receptor was identified in a woman between 35 and 50 years old with type 1 diabetes. The sequenced sample was naive CD4+ T cells from blood. J is TRBJ2-1 and V is TRBV7-9; 11 nucleotides agree with TRBD1. The CDR3 nucleotides read TGTGCCAGCAGCTCCGGACAGGGGGCGAATGAGCAGTTCTTC. As protein: CASSSGQGANEQFF.